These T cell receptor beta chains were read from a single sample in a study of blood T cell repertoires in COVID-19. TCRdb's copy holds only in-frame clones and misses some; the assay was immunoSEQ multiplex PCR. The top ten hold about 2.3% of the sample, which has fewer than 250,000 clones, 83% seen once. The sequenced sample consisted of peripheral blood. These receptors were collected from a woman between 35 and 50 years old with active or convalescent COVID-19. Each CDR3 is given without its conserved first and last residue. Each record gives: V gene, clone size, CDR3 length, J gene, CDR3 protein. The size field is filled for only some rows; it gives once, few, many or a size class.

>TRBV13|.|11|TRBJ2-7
ASSSTTGHEQY
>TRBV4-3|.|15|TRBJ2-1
ASSQDSGGAFYNEQF
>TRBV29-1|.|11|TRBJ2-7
SVKLAGYYEQY
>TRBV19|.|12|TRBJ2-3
ASQRGLGTDTQY
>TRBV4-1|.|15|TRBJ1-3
ASSQGPGQGGGNTIY
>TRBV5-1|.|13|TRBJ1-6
ASSLEGGGSSPLH
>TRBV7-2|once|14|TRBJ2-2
ASSLAGTRNTGELF
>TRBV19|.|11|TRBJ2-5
ASSDQGEQTQY
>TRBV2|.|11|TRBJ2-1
ASTSGLRNEQF
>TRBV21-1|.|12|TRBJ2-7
ASSKDEVTYEQY
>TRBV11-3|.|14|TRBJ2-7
ASSLDPFGTDNEQY
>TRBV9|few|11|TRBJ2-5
ASNREGVETQY
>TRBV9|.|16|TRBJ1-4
ASSADPTGAKWSEKLF
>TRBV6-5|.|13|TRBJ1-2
ASSYSGALPYGYT
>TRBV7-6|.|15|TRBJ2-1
ASSLETSGSSYNEQF
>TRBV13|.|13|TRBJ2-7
ASSSADRPRYEQY
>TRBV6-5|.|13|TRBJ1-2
ASSSLGTGLDGYT
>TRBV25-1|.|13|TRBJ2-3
ASSGGQTSTDTQY
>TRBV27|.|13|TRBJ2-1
ASSLWTSGLNEQF
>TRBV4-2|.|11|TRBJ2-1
ASSGDRVSEQF
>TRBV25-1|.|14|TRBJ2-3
ASSVQRGMGTDTQY